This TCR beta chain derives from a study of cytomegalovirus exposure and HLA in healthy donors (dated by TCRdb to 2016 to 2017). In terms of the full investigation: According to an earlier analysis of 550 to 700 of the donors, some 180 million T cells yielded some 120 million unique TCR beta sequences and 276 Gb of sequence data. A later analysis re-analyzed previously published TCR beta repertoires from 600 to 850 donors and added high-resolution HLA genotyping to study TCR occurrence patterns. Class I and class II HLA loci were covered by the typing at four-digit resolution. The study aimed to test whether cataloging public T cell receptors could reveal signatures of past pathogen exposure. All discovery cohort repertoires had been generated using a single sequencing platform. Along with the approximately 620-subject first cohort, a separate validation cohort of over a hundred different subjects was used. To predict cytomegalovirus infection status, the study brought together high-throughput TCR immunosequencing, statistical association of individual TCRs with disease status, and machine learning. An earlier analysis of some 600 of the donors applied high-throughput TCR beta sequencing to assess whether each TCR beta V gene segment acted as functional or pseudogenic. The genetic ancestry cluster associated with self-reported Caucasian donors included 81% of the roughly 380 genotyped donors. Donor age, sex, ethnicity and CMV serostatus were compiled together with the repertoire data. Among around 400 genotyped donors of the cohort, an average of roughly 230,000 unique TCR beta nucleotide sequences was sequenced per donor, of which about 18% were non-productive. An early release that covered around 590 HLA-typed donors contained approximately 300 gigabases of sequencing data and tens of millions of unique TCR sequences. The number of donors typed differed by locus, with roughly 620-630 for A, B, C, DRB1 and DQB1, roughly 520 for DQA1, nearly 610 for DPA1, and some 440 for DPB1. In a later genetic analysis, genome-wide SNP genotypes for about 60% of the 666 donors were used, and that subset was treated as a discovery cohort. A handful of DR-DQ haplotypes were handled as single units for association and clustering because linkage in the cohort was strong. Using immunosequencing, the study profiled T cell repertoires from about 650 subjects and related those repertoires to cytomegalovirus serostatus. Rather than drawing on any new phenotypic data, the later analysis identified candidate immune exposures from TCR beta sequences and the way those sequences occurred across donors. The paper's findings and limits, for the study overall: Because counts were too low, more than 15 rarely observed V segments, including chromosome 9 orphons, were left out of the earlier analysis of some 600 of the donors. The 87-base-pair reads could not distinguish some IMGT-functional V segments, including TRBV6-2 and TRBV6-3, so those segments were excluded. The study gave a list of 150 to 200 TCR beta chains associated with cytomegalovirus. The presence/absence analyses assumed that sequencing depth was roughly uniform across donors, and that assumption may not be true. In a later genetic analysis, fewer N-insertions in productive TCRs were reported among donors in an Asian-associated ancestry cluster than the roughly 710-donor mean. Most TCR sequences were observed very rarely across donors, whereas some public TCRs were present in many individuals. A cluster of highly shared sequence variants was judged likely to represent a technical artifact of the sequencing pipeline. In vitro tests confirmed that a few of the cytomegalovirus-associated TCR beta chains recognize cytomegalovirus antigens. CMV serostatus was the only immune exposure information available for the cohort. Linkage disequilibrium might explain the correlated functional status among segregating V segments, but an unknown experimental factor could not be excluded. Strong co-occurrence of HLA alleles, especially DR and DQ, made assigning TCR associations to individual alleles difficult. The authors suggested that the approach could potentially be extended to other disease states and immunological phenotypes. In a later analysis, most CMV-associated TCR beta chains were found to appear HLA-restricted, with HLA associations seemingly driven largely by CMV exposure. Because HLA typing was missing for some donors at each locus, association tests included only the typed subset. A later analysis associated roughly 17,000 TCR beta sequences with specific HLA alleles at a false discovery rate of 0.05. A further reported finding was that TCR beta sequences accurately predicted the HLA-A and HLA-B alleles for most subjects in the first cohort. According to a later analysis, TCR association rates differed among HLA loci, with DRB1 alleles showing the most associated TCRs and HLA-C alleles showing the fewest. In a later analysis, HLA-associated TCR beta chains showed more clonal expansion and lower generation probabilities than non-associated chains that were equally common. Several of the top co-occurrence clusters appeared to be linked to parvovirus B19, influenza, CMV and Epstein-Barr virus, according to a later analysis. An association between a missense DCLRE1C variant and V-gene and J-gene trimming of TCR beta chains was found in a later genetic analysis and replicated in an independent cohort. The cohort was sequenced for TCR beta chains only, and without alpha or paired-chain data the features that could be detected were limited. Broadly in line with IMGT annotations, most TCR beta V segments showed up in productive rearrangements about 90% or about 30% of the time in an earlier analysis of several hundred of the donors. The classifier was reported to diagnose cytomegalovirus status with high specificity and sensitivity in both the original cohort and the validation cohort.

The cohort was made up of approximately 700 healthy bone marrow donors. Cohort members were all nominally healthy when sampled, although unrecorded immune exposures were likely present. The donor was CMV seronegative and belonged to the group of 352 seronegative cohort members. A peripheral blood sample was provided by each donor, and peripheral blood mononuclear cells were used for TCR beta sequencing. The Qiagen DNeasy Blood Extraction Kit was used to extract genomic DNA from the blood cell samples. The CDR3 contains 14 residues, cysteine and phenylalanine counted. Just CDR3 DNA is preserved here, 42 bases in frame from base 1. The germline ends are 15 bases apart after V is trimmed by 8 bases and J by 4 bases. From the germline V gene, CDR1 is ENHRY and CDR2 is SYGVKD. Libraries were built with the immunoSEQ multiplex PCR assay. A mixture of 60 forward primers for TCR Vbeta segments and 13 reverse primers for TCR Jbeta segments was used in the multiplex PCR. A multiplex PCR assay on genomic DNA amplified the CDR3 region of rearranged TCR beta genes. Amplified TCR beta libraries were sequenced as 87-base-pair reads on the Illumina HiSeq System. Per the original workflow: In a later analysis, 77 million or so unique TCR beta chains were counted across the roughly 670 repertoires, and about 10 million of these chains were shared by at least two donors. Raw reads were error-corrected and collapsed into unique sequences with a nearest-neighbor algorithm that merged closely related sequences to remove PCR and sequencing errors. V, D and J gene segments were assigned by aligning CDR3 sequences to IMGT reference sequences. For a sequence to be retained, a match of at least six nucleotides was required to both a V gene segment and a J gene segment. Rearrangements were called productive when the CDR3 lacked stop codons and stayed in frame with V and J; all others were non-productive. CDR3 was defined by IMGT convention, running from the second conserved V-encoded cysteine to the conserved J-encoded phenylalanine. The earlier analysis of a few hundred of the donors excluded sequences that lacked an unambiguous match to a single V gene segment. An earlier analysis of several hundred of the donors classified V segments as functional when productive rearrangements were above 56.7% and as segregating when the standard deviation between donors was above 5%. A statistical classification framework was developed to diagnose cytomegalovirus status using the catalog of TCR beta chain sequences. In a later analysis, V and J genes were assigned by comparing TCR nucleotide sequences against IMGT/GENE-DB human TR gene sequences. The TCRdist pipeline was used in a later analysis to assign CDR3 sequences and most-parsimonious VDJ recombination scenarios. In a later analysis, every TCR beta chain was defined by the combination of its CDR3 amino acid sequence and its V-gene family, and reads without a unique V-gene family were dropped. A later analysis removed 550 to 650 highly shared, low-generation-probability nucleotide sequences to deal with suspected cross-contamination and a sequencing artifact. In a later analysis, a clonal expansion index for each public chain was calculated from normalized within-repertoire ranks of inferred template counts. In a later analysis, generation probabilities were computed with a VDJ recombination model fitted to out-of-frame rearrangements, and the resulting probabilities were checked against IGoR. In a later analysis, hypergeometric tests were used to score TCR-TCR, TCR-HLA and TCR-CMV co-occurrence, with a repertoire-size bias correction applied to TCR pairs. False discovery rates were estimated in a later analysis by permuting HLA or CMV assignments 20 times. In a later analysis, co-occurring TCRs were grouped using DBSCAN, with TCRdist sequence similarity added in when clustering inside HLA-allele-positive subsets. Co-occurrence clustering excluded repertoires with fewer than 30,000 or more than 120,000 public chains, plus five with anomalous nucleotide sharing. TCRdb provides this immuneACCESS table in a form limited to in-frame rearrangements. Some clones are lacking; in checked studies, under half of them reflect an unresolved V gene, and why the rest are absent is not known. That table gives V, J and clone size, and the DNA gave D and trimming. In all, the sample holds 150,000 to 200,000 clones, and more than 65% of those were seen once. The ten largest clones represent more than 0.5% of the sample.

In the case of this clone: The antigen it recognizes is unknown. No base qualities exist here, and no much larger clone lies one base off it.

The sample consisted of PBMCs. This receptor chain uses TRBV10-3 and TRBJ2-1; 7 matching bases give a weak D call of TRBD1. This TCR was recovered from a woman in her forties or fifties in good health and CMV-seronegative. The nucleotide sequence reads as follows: TGTGCCATCCACCAGGGGGGCAGATACAATGAGCAGTTCTTC. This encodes CAIHQGGRYNEQFF.